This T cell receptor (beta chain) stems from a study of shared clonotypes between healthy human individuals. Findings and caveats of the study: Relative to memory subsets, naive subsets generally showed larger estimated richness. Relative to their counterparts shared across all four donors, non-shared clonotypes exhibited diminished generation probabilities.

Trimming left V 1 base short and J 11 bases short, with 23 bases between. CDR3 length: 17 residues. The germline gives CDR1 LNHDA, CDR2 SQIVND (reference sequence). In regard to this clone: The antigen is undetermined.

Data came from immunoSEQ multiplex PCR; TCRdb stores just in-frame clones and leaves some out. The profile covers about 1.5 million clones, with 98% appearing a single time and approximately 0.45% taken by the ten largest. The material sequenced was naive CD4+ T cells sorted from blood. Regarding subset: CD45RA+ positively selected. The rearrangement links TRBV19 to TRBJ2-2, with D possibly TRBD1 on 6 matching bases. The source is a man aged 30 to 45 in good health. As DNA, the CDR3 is TGTGCCAGTAGTATAGCCCCAATTGGGGGCGTGTTTACAGAGCTGTTTTTT. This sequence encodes CASSIAPIGGVFTELFF. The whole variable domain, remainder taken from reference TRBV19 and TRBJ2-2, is DGGITQSPKYLFRKEGQNVTLSCEQNLNHDAMYWYRQDPGQGLRLIYYSQIVNDFQKGDIAEGYSVSREKKESFPLTVTSAQKNPTAFYLCASSIAPIGGVFTELFFGEGSRLTVL.